This T cell receptor beta chain was profiled in a study of monozygotic twins with inflammatory bowel disease. From its re-call of the 5' RACE reads, TCRdb lists each CDR3 protein once, without DNA. The listing records approximately 400,000 distinct CDR3 sequences. Broader study findings: Possibly because of limited power, concordant and discordant twins showed no difference in repertoire similarity. Neither one strong signal nor one clonotype associated with IBD was supported. Part of the variability in patient repertoires may have come from differing immunosuppressive treatments.

The CDR3 sequence is 11 residues long. Per the germline V gene, CDR1 is DFQATT and CDR2 is SNEGSKA (reference sequence). Regarding this clonotype: The target antigen is unknown.

The source material was blood. The source is a human donor with ulcerative colitis or Crohn's disease, or a healthy co-twin of an affected twin (not recorded which). This rearrangement joins TRBV20-1 to TRBJ2-3; the TCRdb call, TRBD1, lacks DNA for checking. The CDR3 is CSASRPGTQYF.